The 18 T cell receptor beta chains below come from one sample, sequenced in a study of PD-1 blockade in mismatch repair-deficient tumors. The table came from immunoSEQ multiplex PCR; TCRdb's copy has only in-frame clones and leaves some out. The repertoire holds 120,000 or so clones, with about 85% as singletons. The sequenced sample was peripheral blood, obtained 44 weeks after starting pembrolizumab. These receptors were collected from an adult with mismatch repair-deficient cancer.

J is TRBJ1-2 and V is TRBV9, with D perhaps matching TRBD1 (6 bases). The CDR3 is 14 amino acids. Looked up from germline, CDR1 is SGDLS and CDR2 is YYNGEE. Deletions cut 3 bases from V and 7 bases from J, with 16 bases between. The CDR3 spells CASSGRGGLVGYTF. CDR3 coding DNA: TGTGCCAGCAGCGGGAGGGGGGGGCTGGTTGGCTACACCTTC.

The V and J genes are TRBV18 and TRBJ2-2; D remains ambiguous. Per the germline V gene, CDR1 is KGHSH and CDR2 is LQKENI. V dropped 0 bases and J dropped 4 bases, with 6 bases sitting between them. The CDR3 is 14 residues long. The CDR3 region is CASSPPLFTGELFF. The CDR3 DNA sequence: TGTGCCAGCTCACCACCGCTTTTCACCGGGGAGCTGTTTTTT.

In this sample, this clone turned up once. The chain joins TRBV5-6 to TRBJ1-2, with 7 positions matching TRBD1. CDR1 and CDR2 from the germline V gene are SGHDT and YYEEEE. V shed 4 bases and J 6 bases; nucleotides not matched to a gene: 15. CDR3 length equals 16 residues. In DNA form, the CDR3 reads TGTGCCAGCAGCGGGACACGAACAGGGGAGGCCCATGGCTACACCTTC. The encoded protein is CASSGTRTGEAHGYTF.

This chain joins TRBV6-6 and TRBJ2-3; D unresolved. Germline CDR1 is MNHNY and CDR2 is SVGAGI (reference sequence). The V end was cut by 2 bases, the J end by 0 bases, with 6 bases between. The CDR3 is made up of 14 amino acids. CDR3 protein: CASSYGKSTDTQYF. Here the CDR3 DNA reads TGTGCCAGCAGTTACGGGAAGAGCACAGATACGCAGTATTTT.

This clone was observed a single time. The DNA for the CDR3 is TGTGCCAGCAGCTTTGCTTACCTACCCCATGGGTACGACAGTGCCCGGGACCGATACTACGAGCAGTACTTC. Its translation is CASSFAYLPHGYDSARDRYYEQYF. The chain has TRBV12-1 and TRBJ2-7. TRBV12-1 is a documented pseudogene. The CDR3 is 24 amino acids.

A note on this clone: A far more abundant clone sits one base away, making this likely a read error. V gene TRBV5-6 combines with J gene TRBJ1-2; no clear D. Germline V gene data show CDR1 as SGHDT and CDR2 as YYEEEE. This CDR3 spans 13 amino acids. V was clipped by 3 bases and J by 5 bases, with 11 bases between them. The chain's CDR3 is CASSWAPVYGYTF. CDR3 coding DNA: TGTGCCAGCAGCTGGGCCCCGGTATATGGCTACACCTTC. Full variable domain (remainder filled in from reference TRBV5-6 and TRBJ1-2): DAGVTQSPTHLIKTRGQQVTLRCSPKSGHDTVSWYQQALGQGPQFIFQYYEEEERQRGNFPDRFSGHQFPNYSSELNVNALLLGDSALYLCASSWAPVYGYTFGSGTRLTVV.

The chain couples TRBV6-1 to TRBJ2-1, with D perhaps matching TRBD2 (6 bases). Germline lookup yields CDR1 MNHNS and CDR2 SASEGT. V gave up 6 bases and J gave up 4 bases, with 10 bases separating them. This CDR3 is built from 13 residues. Written as DNA, the CDR3 is TGTGCCAGCAGGGCTAGCGTATACAATGAGCAGTTCTTC. This translates into CASRASVYNEQFF.

The CDR3 sequence: CASRPGNGHLFF. CDR3 sequence (DNA): TGTGCCAGCAGGCCAGGAAATGGGCACCTGTTTTTT. This chain links TRBV6-4 with TRBJ2-2; no definite D call. The V gene lost 6 bases and the J gene lost 14 bases, with 16 bases spanning the gap. The CDR3 consists of 12 residues. Germline-derived CDR1 and CDR2 are MRHNA and SNTAGT.

As regards this clone: An end of the junction differs from the germline gene, which may be a read error. The rearrangement uses TRBV11-3 and TRBJ2-1; D is perhaps TRBD2 (7 bases). The CDR3 has 17 residues. Germline V gene data show CDR1 as SGHNT and CDR2 as YENEEA. CDR3 region: CASSLDGGPPRVGEQFF. DNA of the CDR3: TGTGCCAGCAGCCTAGACGGGGGGCCCCCGCGGGTTGGTGAGCAGTTCTTC.

This clone was counted between two and nine times. This chain uses TRBV7-2 with TRBJ1-2; D possibly corresponds to TRBD1 (5 bases). This CDR3 has 14 residues. Deletions cut 6 bases from V and 4 bases from J, with 15 bases between. Germline V gives CDR1 SGHTA, CDR2 FQGNSA. This CDR3 is CASSFTTEGYGYTF. Written as DNA, the CDR3 is TGTGCCAGCAGTTTTACGACAGAGGGCTATGGCTACACCTTC.

With respect to this clone: One end of the junction varies from germline; a read error may be responsible. V usage is TRBV7-2 and J usage is TRBJ1-1; D is uncertain. Germline V gene lookup returns CDR1 SGHTA and CDR2 FQGNSA. The CDR3 has 12 residues. In nucleotides, the CDR3 is TGTGCCAGCAGCTTAGCGCGAACGTTGACGGAATTT. This codes for CASSLARTLTEF.

The gene calls are TRBV5-1 and TRBJ2-3, with 7 bases identical to TRBD2. The CDR3 runs to 16 residues. Losses at the gene ends were 0 bases for V and 3 bases for J; bases not matched to a gene: 7. Germline V CDR1 and CDR2: SGHRS, YFSETQ. This CDR3 is CASSLVWGGETDTQYF. For the CDR3, the DNA is TGCGCCAGCAGCTTGGTGTGGGGAGGGGAGACAGATACGCAGTATTTT.

The CDR3 DNA is TGTGCCAGCAGTTACGAGGGAGGGGTCTACAATGAGCAGTTCTTC. This sequence encodes CASSYEGGVYNEQFF. This chain connects TRBV6-6 to TRBJ2-1, with 7 bases matching TRBD2. The junction had 4 bases not matched to a gene; V was cut back by 2 bases and J by 3 bases. This CDR3 has 15 residues. The germline V gene has CDR1 MNHNY and CDR2 SVGAGI (reference sequence).

V and J are TRBV7-9 and TRBJ2-5, with a tentative D call TRBD1 (6 bases). Germline V gives CDR1 SEHNR, CDR2 FQNEAQ (reference sequence). The CDR3 spans 16 residues. V lost 0 bases to trimming and J lost 2 bases, with 13 bases between them. The CDR3 spells CASSLAGGQIQETQYF. The CDR3 DNA reads as TGTGCCAGCAGCTTAGCAGGAGGACAGATACAAGAGACCCAGTACTTC.

This sequence joins TRBV6-4 and TRBJ2-4; 8 bases map to TRBD1. V lost 2 bases and J lost 9; bases outside the gene matches: 3. CDR3 length equals 13 residues. Germline CDR1 reads MRHNA; CDR2 reads SNTAGT. The CDR3 is CASSDDRGGIQYF. The CDR3 coding sequence is TGTGCCAGCAGTGACGACAGGGGCGGCATTCAGTACTTC.

The chain employs TRBV2 and TRBJ1-5; weak D call: TRBD1 (6 bases). The CDR3 is 13 residues long. V was shortened by 7 bases and J by 3 bases, with 10 bases between the two germline ends. Germline V CDR1 and CDR2: SNHLY, FYNNEI. The CDR3 region is CASTGDTNQPQHF. CDR3 DNA sequence: TGTGCCAGCACCGGGGACACCAATCAGCCCCAGCATTTT.

Concerning this clone itself: Distinct nucleotide sequences in the sample also encode this CDR3. The chain combines TRBV4-3 with TRBJ2-7; D gene unclear. CDR3 length: 15 amino acids. The V gene's germline CDR1 is LGHNA and CDR2 YSLEER. The V end was cut by 0 bases, the J end by 0 bases, with 9 bases between. The CDR3: CASSQERGGSYEQYF. The CDR3 coding sequence is TGCGCCAGCAGCCAAGAACGAGGCGGCTCCTACGAGCAGTACTTC.

This chain joins TRBV18 and TRBJ1-6, with TRBD1 matching over 8 bases. Germline loops: CDR1 KGHSH, CDR2 LQKENI. Unmatched junction bases numbered 5, after V lost 1 base and J lost 6 bases. The CDR3 length is 16 residues. DNA of the CDR3: TGTGCCAGCTCACCACGGGTCAGGGGGCGTAATTCACCCCTCCACTTT. Protein sequence: CASSPRVRGRNSPLHF.